This note documents a single T cell receptor (beta chain) sequence. Of the isolated RNA, all was reverse transcribed, and so the sequenced material was expressed TCRB transcripts. Using immunoSEQ multiplex PCR, the repertoire was profiled, and TCRdb retains in-frame clones only, with some absent. The table records more than 140,000 clones, around a tenth of them present only once. The source of the sample is a study of beta chain features in type 1 diabetes. This CDR3 contains 15 residues. J lost 6 bases, V lost 6 bases, and 8 bases had no gene match. Germline V gene lookup returns CDR1 PRHDT and CDR2 FYEKMQ (reference sequence).

The sequence was obtained from a woman aged 40 to 55 in good health. Sample: central memory CD4+ T cells from blood. V and J are TRBV13 and TRBJ2-1; 10 bases are shared with TRBD2. The CDR3, as DNA: TGTGCCAGCAGGCCAGCGGGGGGGCCGGGCAATGAGCAGTTCTTC. Protein: CASRPAGGPGNEQFF.